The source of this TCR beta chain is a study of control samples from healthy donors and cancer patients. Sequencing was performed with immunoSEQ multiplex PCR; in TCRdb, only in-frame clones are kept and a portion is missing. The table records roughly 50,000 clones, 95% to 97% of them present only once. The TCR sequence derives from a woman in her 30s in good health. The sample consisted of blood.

The CDR3 loop is CASSPMLAGGSEAFF. The CDR3 DNA follows: TGTGCCAGCAGTCCGATGTTGGCTGGCGGCTCTGAAGCTTTCTTT. This rearrangement joins TRBV11-2 to TRBJ1-1; D is ambiguous. Germline V CDR1 and CDR2: SGHAT, FQNNGV. Deletions cut 6 bases from V and 6 bases from J, with 20 bases between. The CDR3 loop spans 15 amino acids.